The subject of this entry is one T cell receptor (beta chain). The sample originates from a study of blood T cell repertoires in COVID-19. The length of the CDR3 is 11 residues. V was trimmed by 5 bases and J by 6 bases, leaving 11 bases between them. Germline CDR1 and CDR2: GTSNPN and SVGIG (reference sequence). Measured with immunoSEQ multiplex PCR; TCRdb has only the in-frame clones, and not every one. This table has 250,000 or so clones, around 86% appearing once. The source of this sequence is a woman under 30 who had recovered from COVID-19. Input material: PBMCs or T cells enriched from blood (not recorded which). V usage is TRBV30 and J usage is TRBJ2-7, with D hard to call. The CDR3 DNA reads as TGTGCCTGGTCCCCGGGTGTCGAGCAGTACTTC. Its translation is CAWSPGVEQYF.